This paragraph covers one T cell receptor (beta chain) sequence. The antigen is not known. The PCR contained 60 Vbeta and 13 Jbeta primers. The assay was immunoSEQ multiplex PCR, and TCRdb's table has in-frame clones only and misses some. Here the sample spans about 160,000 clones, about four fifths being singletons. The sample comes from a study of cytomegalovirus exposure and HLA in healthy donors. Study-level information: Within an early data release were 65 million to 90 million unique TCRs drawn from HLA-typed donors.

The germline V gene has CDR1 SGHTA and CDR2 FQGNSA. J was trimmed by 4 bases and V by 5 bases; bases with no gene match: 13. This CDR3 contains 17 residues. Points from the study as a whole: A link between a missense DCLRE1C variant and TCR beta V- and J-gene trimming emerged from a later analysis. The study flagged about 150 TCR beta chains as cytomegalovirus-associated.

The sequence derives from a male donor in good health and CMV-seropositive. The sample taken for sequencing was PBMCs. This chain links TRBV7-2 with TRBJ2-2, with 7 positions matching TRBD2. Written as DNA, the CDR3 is TGTGCCAGCAGCATCCAGAGCGGGGCCCGGGGCACCGGGGAGCTGTTTTTT. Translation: CASSIQSGARGTGELFF.